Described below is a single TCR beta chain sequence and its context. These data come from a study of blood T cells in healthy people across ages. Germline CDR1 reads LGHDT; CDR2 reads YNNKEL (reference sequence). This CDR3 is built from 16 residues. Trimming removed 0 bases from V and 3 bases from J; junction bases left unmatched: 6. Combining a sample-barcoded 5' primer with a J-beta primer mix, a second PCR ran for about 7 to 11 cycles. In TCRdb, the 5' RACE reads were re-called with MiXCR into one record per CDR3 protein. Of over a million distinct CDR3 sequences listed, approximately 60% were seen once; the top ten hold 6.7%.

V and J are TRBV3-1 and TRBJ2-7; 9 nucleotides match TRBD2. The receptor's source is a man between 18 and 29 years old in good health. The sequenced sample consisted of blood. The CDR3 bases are TGTGCCAGCAGCCAAGAACCTAGCGGGATATACTACGAGCAGTACTTC. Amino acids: CASSQEPSGIYYEQYF.